These 4 T cell receptor beta chains were sequenced from one sample in a study of T cell responses to AZD1222 COVID-19 vaccine. Method: immunoSEQ multiplex PCR; TCRdb's copy keeps in-frame clones and lacks some. Of over 110,000 clones listed, roughly 91% are singletons. Sample: peripheral blood, taken on day 0 of AZD1222 vaccination. The receptors here all came from an adult in good health.

V is TRBV18 and J is TRBJ1-6; 10 bases line up with TRBD1. Trimming cost V 5 bases and J 8 bases; bases outside gene matches: 3. The CDR3 extends over 14 amino acids. CDR1 is KGHSH, CDR2 LQKENI, per germline. The CDR3 spells CASSSDRGDSPLHF. CDR3 coding DNA: TGTGCCAGCTCATCGGACAGGGGGGATTCACCCCTCCACTTT. Full variable domain (remainder filled in from reference TRBV18 and TRBJ1-6): NAGVMQNPRHLVRRRGQEARLRCSPMKGHSHVYWYRQLPEEGLKFMVYLQKENIIDESGMPKERFSAEFPKEGPSILRIQQVVRGDSAAYFCASSSDRGDSPLHFGNGTRLTVT.

The chain joins TRBV9 to TRBJ2-7, with D unclear. V was trimmed by 0 bases and J by 5 bases, leaving 3 bases between them. CDR1 and CDR2 from the germline V gene are SGDLS and YYNGEE. This CDR3 is 11 amino acids long. The CDR3 DNA reads as TGTGCCAGCAGCGTAGGCGACGAGCAGTACTTC. Amino acids: CASSVGDEQYF.

The V and J genes are TRBV3-1 (or the pseudogene TRBV3-2) and TRBJ1-1; D gene ambiguous. The CDR3 spans 14 residues. The germline CDR1 and CDR2 sequences are LGHDT and YNNKEL (reference sequence). Trimming removed 1 base at V and 0 bases at J, with 6 bases between. CDR3 bases: TGTGCCAGCAGCCAAGGGCACATGAACACTGAAGCTTTCTTT. Its translation is CASSQGHMNTEAFF.

The rearrangement joins TRBV12-5 to TRBJ2-7, with D perhaps matching TRBD1 (6 bases). Germline CDR1 is LGHNT and CDR2 is FRNRAP. The CDR3 extends over 14 amino acids. V was trimmed by 2 bases and J by 2 bases, leaving 10 bases between them. CDR3 loop: CASGLSAGAYEQYF. CDR3 nucleotides: TGTGCTAGTGGTTTGTCAGCAGGGGCCTACGAGCAGTACTTC.